Listed below are T cell receptor beta chains from one sample, sequenced in a study of beta chain features in type 1 diabetes. Sequenced by immunoSEQ multiplex PCR; TCRdb stores in-frame clones only, minus some. The table lists roughly 150,000 clones, approximately 9.1% of them singletons, with under 2.5% in the top ten. The sample taken for sequencing was central memory CD4+ T cells from blood. These receptors came from a woman aged 18-29 years in good health. The CDR3 runs from the conserved cysteine through the conserved F or W. A D gene is named only where the DNA matches it firmly. A row's size may be missing; if present it is once, few, many or a size class.

>TRBJ1-1|-|TRBV18|-
CASSWGQRENTEAFF
TGTGCCAGCTCATGGGGTCAACGGGAGAACACTGAAGCTTTCTTT
>TRBJ2-2|few|TRBV19|TRBD1
CATAQRDRANTGELFF
TGTGCCACCGCCCAACGGGACAGGGCGAACACCGGGGAGCTGTTTTTT
>TRBJ2-1|few|TRBV5-1|TRBD1
CASSAGQGVSYNEQFF
TGCGCCAGCAGCGCGGGACAGGGGGTTTCCTACAATGAGCAGTTCTTC
>TRBJ2-7|-|TRBV19|-
CASIPSGGSSYEQYF
TGTGCCAGTATCCCCTCAGGGGGGAGCTCCTACGAGCAGTACTTC
>TRBJ2-5|-|TRBV11-2|-
CASSLGVRETQYF
TGTGCCAGCAGCTTAGGCGTTAGAGAGACCCAGTACTTC
>TRBJ2-3|few|TRBV7-9|TRBD2
CASSLAQRGAQYF
TGTGCCAGCAGCTTAGCGCAACGGGGGGCGCAGTATTTT
>TRBJ1-1|-|TRBV5-1|TRBD1
CASSGGTGEGTEAFF
TGCGCCAGCAGCGGGGGGACAGGGGAAGGAACTGAAGCTTTCTTT
>TRBJ1-2|-|TRBV5-4|TRBD1
CASRDSSGGYGYTF
TGTGCCAGCCGGGACAGTTCAGGTGGCTATGGCTACACCTTC
>TRBJ2-3|few|TRBV5-5|-
CASSRGTWADTQYF
TGTGCCAGCAGCCGAGGGACATGGGCAGATACGCAGTATTTT
>TRBJ2-1|-|TRBV4-1|-
CASSQLTSNPEQFF
TGCGCCAGCAGCCAATTGACTAGTAACCCTGAGCAGTTCTTC
>TRBJ2-1|few|TRBV19|TRBD2
CASSQGVLAGANEQFF
TGTGCCAGTAGTCAAGGCGTACTAGCGGGTGCCAATGAGCAGTTCTTC
>TRBJ2-1|-|TRBV5-6|TRBD2
CASSLFSGSGFYNEQFF
TGTGCCAGCAGCTTGTTTAGCGGGAGCGGCTTTTACAATGAGCAGTTCTTC
>TRBJ2-3|-|TRBV4-3|TRBD2
CASSQGAGGRFRTDTQYF
TGCGCCAGCAGCCAGGGGGCGGGGGGACGGTTTAGGACAGATACGCAGTATTTT
>TRBJ2-3|few|TRBV30|TRBD2
CASAKRGGTDTQYF
TGTGCCTCGGCTAAGCGGGGGGGCACAGATACGCAGTATTTT
>TRBJ2-1|few|TRBV29-1|TRBD2
CSVEVGLALDEQFF
TGCAGCGTTGAGGTGGGACTAGCTTTAGATGAGCAGTTCTTC
>TRBJ1-1|few|TRBV9|-
CASSVGSWGDTEAFF
TGTGCCAGCAGCGTAGGATCCTGGGGGGACACTGAAGCTTTCTTT
>TRBJ1-2|few|TRBV29-1|TRBD1
CSIGQGAGGYTF
TGCAGCATAGGACAGGGGGCCGGTGGCTACACCTTC
>TRBJ2-3|few|TRBV7-8|TRBD2
CASSRLAGSTDTQYF
TGTGCCAGCAGCCGCCTAGCGGGCTCCACAGATACGCAGTATTTT
>TRBJ1-3|few|TRBV5-4|-
CASSSGTHSGNTIYF
TGTGCCAGCAGCTCGGGGACACACTCTGGAAACACCATATATTTT
>TRBJ2-3|-|TRBV11-1|TRBD2
CASSHLAGASTDTQYF
TGTGCCAGCAGCCATTTAGCGGGGGCGAGCACAGATACGCAGTATTTT